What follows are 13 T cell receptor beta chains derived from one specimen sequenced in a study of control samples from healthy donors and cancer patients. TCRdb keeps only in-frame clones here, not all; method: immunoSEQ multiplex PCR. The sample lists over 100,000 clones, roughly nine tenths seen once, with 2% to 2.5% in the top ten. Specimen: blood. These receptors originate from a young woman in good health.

The CDR3 DNA is TGTGCCAGCAGTCCAGACTCAAGCGCAGGCGAGCAGTACTTC. It specifies CASSPDSSAGEQYF. This sequence joins TRBV27 and TRBJ2-7; D gene unclear. The CDR3 runs to 14 residues. V was pared by 5 bases and J by 6 bases, with 17 bases between. Germline CDR1 reads MNHEY; CDR2 reads SMNVEV (reference sequence).

CDR3 coding DNA: TGTGCCAGCAGCACGGAGGGCGATTACTTC. It is translated as CASSTEGDYF. This sequence joins TRBV21-1 and TRBJ2-5; the table's D call of TRBD2 was not tested on the DNA. TRBV21-1 is designated a pseudogene. The CDR3 is 10 amino acids.

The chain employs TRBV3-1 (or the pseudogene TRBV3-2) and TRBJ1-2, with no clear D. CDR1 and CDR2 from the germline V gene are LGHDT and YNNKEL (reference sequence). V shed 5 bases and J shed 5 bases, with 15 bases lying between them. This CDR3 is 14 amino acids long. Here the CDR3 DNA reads TGTGCCAGCAGCACCGCAGGAAGGCTGTATGGCTACACCTTC. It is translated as CASSTAGRLYGYTF.

The CDR3 nucleotides read TGTGCCAGTAGATCTAGGGTCCGAACTAACTATGGCTACACCTTC. It encodes CASRSRVRTNYGYTF. The chain is built from TRBV19 and TRBJ1-2; no reliable D call. Trimming left V 6 bases short and J 0 bases short, with 14 bases between. From germline, CDR1 is LNHDA and CDR2 SQIVND (reference sequence). The CDR3 is made up of 15 amino acids.

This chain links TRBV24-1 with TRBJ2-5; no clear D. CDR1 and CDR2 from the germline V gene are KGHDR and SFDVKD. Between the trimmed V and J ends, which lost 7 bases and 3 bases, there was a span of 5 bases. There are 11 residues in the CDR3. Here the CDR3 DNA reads TGTGCCACCAGGAAGGAAGAGACCCAGTACTTC. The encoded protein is CATRKEETQYF.

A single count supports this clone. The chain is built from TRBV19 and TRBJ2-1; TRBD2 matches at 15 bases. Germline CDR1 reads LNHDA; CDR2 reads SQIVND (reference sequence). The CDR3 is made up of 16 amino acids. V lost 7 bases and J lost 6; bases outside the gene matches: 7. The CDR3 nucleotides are TGTGCCAGTACTGGACTAGCGGGGGGGCTCTCCAATGAGCAGTTCTTC. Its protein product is CASTGLAGGLSNEQFF.

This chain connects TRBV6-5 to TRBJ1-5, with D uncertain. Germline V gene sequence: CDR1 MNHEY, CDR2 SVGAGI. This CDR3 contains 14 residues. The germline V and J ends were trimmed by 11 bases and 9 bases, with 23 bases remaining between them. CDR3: CAAEKGLELGPQHF. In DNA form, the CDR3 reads TGTGCCGCGGAGAAGGGCCTAGAATTGGGGCCCCAGCATTTT.

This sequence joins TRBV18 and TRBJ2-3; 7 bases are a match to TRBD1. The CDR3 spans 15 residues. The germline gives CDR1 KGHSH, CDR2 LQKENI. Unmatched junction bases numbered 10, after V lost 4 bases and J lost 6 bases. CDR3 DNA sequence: TGTGCCAGCTCACGACTCCGGGACAGAGGGGATACGCAGTATTTT. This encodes CASSRLRDRGDTQYF.

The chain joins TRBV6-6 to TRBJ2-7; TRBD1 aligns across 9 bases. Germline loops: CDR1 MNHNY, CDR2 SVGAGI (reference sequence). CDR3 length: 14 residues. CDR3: CASTGTGPSYEQYF. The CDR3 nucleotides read TGTGCTTCTACTGGGACAGGGCCCTCCTACGAGCAGTACTTC.

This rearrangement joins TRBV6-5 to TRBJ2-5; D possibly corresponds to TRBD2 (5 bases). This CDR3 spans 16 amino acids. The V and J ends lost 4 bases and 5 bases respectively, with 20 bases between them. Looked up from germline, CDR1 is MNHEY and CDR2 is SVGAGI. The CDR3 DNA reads TGTGCCAGCAGTTGGAGGCTAGGGAACTTGGGGGAGACCCAGTACTTC. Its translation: CASSWRLGNLGETQYF.

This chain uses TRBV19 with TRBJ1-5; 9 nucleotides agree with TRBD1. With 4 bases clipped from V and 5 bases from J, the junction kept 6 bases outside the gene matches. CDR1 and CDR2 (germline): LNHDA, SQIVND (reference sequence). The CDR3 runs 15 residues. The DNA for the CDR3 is TGTGCCAGTAGTACACCGGGACAGGGATATCAGCCCCAGCATTTT. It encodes CASSTPGQGYQPQHF.

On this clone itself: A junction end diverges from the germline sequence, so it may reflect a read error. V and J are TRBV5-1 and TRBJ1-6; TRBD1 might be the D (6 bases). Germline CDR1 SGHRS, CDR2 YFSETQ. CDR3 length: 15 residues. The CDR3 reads CVSSLVGGQTSPLHF. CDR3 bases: TGCGTCAGCAGCTTGGTGGGGGGGCAGACTTCACCCCTCCACTTT. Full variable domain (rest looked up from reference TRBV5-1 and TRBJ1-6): KAGVTQTPRYLIKTRGQQVTLSCSPISGHRSVSWYQQTPGQGLQFLFEYFSETQRNKGNFPGRFSGRQFSNSRSEMNVSTLELGDSALYLCVSSLVGGQTSPLHFGNGTRLTVT.

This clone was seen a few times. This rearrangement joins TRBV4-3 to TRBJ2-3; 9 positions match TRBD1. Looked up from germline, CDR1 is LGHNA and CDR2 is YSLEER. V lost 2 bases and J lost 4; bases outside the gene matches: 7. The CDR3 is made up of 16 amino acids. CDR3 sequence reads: CASSQTPGQGADTQYF. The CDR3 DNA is TGCGCCAGCAGCCAAACACCGGGACAGGGCGCAGATACGCAGTATTTT.